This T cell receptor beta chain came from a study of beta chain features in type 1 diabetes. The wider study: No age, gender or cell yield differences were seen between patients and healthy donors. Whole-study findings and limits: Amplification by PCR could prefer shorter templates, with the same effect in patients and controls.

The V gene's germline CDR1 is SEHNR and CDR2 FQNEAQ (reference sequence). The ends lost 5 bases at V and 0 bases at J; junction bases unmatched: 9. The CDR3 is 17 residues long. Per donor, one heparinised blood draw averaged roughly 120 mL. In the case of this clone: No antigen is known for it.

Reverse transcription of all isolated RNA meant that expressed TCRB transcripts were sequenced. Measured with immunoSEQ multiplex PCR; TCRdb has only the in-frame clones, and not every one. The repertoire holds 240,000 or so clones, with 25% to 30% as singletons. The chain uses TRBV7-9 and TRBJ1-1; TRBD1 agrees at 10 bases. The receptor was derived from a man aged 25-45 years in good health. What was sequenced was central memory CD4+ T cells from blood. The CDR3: CASSQPGTGVMNTEAFF. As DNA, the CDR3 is TGTGCCAGCAGCCAACCCGGGACAGGGGTTATGAACACTGAAGCTTTCTTT.